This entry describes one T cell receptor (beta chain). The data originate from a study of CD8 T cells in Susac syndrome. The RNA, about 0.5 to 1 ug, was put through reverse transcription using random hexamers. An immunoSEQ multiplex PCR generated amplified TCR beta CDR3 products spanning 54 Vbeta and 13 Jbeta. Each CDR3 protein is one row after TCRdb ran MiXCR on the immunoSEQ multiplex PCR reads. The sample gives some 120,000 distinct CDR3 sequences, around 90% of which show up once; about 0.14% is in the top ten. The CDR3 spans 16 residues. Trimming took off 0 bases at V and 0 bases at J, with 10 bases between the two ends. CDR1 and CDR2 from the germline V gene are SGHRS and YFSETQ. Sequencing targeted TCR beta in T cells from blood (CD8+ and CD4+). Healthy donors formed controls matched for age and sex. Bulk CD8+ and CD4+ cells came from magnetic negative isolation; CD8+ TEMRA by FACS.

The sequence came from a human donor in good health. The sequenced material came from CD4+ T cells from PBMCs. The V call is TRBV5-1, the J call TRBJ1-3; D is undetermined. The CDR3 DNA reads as TGCGCCAGCAGCTTGGAAGGGCGCCGCTCTGGAAACACCATATATTTT. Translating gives CASSLEGRRSGNTIYF.